This TCR beta chain stems from a study of cytomegalovirus exposure and HLA in healthy donors. Whole-study results and caveats: Using the classifier, cytomegalovirus status was reportedly diagnosed with high specificity and sensitivity. The authors listed 150 or so TCR beta chains as cytomegalovirus-associated.

Worth noting for this clone: Its cognate antigen is unknown.

The CDR3 runs to 15 residues. Germline CDR1 is SGHVS and CDR2 is FQNEAQ. V lost 1 base and J 6 bases, leaving 13 bases between the germline ends. Only in-frame clones appear in the TCRdb table, and some are missing; sequencing was by immunoSEQ multiplex PCR. There are 100,000 to 150,000 clones in the sample; around 90% occur only once, and about 2% lies in the top ten. While the first cohort had several hundred subjects, the donors belonged to the separate validation cohort of 120 subjects. Material: PBMCs. V is TRBV7-8 and J is TRBJ1-5, with a possible D match to TRBD1 (6 bases). The sequence came from a woman between 18 and 29 years old in good health and CMV-seronegative. The CDR3 DNA reads TGTGCCAGCAGCTTAGACAGGGTAGTGCGTCAGCCCCAGCATTTT. Translating gives CASSLDRVVRQPQHF.